This is a list of T cell receptor beta chains from one sample in a study of T cell responses to AZD1222 COVID-19 vaccine. The method was immunoSEQ multiplex PCR; TCRdb's version includes in-frame clones alone and lacks a portion of them. This sample carries some 170,000 clones, over 85% of them seen once, and the ten largest clones take about 3%. The sequencing used peripheral blood, collected on day 0 of AZD1222 vaccination. The receptors shown here come from an adult in good health. CDR3s include the opening cysteine and the closing phenylalanine or tryptophan. Each record gives: V gene, J gene, D gene, CDR3 DNA, CDR3 protein. D genes are given only for firm matches.

TRBV27	TRBJ2-1	TRBD2	TGTGCCAGCAGTTCCCTCGCGGGAGTAGGCTACAATGAGCAGTTCTTC	CASSSLAGVGYNEQFF
TRBV30	TRBJ1-2	.	TGTGCCTGGAGTGTGATGAGTCACTATGGCTACACCTTC	CAWSVMSHYGYTF
TRBV16	TRBJ2-1	TRBD2	TGTGCCAGCACCCAAGCCGGGACTAGCGTTCAGAATGAGCAGTTCTTC	CASTQAGTSVQNEQFF
TRBV3-1/TRBV3-2	TRBJ1-1	TRBD1	TGTGCCAGCAGCCGAGTACAGGGGTACACTGAAGCTTTCTTT	CASSRVQGYTEAFF
TRBV11-2	TRBJ2-2	TRBD2	TGTGCCAGCAGCTTTAGCGGGGACAACACCGGGGAGCTGTTTTTT	CASSFSGDNTGELFF
TRBV6-5	TRBJ1-4	.	TGTGCCAGCGGGGATTCAGGGGAGGGGAATGAAAAACTGTTTTTT	CASGDSGEGNEKLFF
TRBV27	TRBJ1-2	TRBD1	TGTGCCAGCAGTTCCCAACAGGGGGTGGGTGGCTACACCTTC	CASSSQQGVGGYTF
TRBV7-9	TRBJ2-7	.	TGTGCCAGCGTTTCCGGGGCCCCTGTCCACGAGCAGTACTTC	CASVSGAPVHEQYF
TRBV19	TRBJ2-6	.	TGTGCCAGTAGCACCGGGGTGAGGTCCGGGGCCAACGTCCTGACTTTC	CASSTGVRSGANVLTF
TRBV5-4	TRBJ2-7	TRBD2	TGTGCCAGCAGCCCCCCCGGGGGGTACGAGCAGTACTTC	CASSPPGGYEQYF
TRBV5-1	TRBJ1-1	.	TGCGCCAGCAGCCACGACCGGTGGGGTACTGAAGCTTTCTTT	CASSHDRWGTEAFF
TRBV19	TRBJ1-5	.	TGTGCCAGTAGAGGTCATAGGACGAGCAATCAGCCCCAGCATTTT	CASRGHRTSNQPQHF
TRBV6-1	TRBJ1-1	.	TGTGCCAGCAGTGATACGAGACTGAACACTGAAGCTTTCTTT	CASSDTRLNTEAFF
TRBV4-1	TRBJ2-7	TRBD2	TGCGCCAGCAGCCCGGGACTAGCGGGAGTCCCCTACGAGCAGTACTTC	CASSPGLAGVPYEQYF
TRBV7-7	TRBJ1-1	.	TGTGCCAGCAGCTTCGGGAGGAACACTGAAGCTTTCTTT	CASSFGRNTEAFF
TRBV10-1	TRBJ2-3	.	TGCGCCAGCAGCCCCTCTTGGGGGGGCCCAGATACGCAGTATTTT	CASSPSWGGPDTQYF